The 22 T cell receptor beta chains in this list originate from one sample, sequenced in a study of tumor-infiltrating lymphocytes in oesophageal squamous cell carcinoma. TCRdb reanalysed the PCR reads using MiXCR and keeps one entry per CDR3 protein. Of 20,000 to 25,000 distinct CDR3 sequences listed, around 34% are singletons. The specimen was esophageal tumor tissue. The receptors were gathered from a female donor with esophageal squamous cell carcinoma.

This clonotype was seen many times. The V call is TRBV14, the J call TRBJ2-1; the match to TRBD2 covers 7 bases. CDR1 is SGHDN, CDR2 FVKESK, per germline. The CDR3 is made up of 17 amino acids. V lost 5 bases and J lost 1; bases outside the gene matches: 11. The CDR3 sequence: CASSTTIREESYNEQFF. In nucleotides, the CDR3 is TGTGCCAGCAGCACAACAATCCGGGAGGAGTCCTACAATGAGCAGTTCTTC.

The V call is TRBV7-3, the J call TRBJ2-1; D uncertain. CDR3 size: 14 residues. Per the germline V gene, CDR1 is SGHTA and CDR2 is FQGTGA. The ends were cut back, 5 bases at V and 5 bases at J, with 13 bases in the middle. The CDR3 sequence: CASSVGPHDNEQFF. CDR3 sequence (DNA): TGTGCCAGCAGCGTGGGTCCCCATGACAATGAGCAGTTCTTC. Together with reference TRBV7-3 and TRBJ2-1, the CDR3 gives the full variable domain: GAGVSQTPSNKVTEKGKYVELRCDPISGHTALYWYRQSLGQGPEFLIYFQGTGAADDSGLPNDRFFAVRPEGSVSTLKIQRTERGDSAVYLCASSVGPHDNEQFFGPGTRLTVL.

Comments on this clonotype: It is likely a read error, because the conserved phenylalanine at the end of the CDR3 is missing. Because the CDR3's place on the DNA is in doubt, the DNA is left out and the CDR3 is given as listed by TCRdb. This sequence joins TRBV7-7 and TRBJ2-6. The CDR3 has 8 amino acids, counting both end residues. The germline V gene has CDR1 SSHAT and CDR2 FNYEAQ (reference sequence). CDR3 loop: CASSLESQ.

The V gene is TRBV7-3, the J gene TRBJ2-5; D is perhaps TRBD2 (6 bases). The DNA end is a closer match to TRBJ2-1, so the J assignment may be wrong. The V gene's germline CDR1 is SGHTA and CDR2 FQGTGA. This CDR3 has 14 amino acids. CDR3: CASSPGLEGIEQFF. CDR3 coding DNA: TGTGCCAGCAGCCCCGGACTGGAGGGCATTGAGCAGTTCTTC.

This sequence joins TRBV7-3 and TRBJ2-2; 14 nucleotides align to TRBD2. This CDR3 is 19 amino acids long. Germline lookup yields CDR1 SGHTA and CDR2 FQGTGA. Trimming cost V 5 bases and J 0 bases; bases outside gene matches: 8. The CDR3 spells CASSPGLAGAHPNTGELFF. CDR3 nucleotides: TGTGCCAGCAGCCCGGGACTAGCGGGGGCCCACCCGAACACCGGGGAGCTGTTTTTT.

As concerns this clonotype: This may be a read error, as it is one base from a much larger clone. The chain couples TRBV12-3 or TRBV12-4 to TRBJ2-7; TRBD1 agrees at 12 bases. The V segment lost 11 bases and the J segment 7 bases; nucleotides outside the gene matches: 12. The CDR3 covers 14 residues. The CDR3 loop is CAGKGTGGFNEQYF. The CDR3 DNA reads TGTGCCGGCAAGGGGACAGGGGGCTTCAATGAGCAGTACTTC.

On this clonotype itself: This may come from a read error, since a much larger clone is one base off. The rearrangement joins TRBV12-3 or TRBV12-4 to TRBJ1-6; D unclear. The CDR3 is made up of 13 amino acids. The CDR3 DNA reads TGTGCCAGCAGTCCCTCTAATAATTCACCCCTCGACTTT. Protein product: CASSPSNNSPLDF.

This rearrangement joins TRBV10-3 to TRBJ2-2; 8 nucleotides agree with TRBD1. Germline loops: CDR1 ENHRY, CDR2 SYGVKD. This CDR3 is 13 amino acids long. Trimming at V came to 7 bases and at J to 3 bases, leaving 1 base not matched to a gene. The CDR3 DNA sequence: TGTGCCATCACGGACAGGGACACCGGGGAGCTGTTTTTT. It codes for CAITDRDTGELFF.

The gene calls are TRBV6-2 or TRBV6-3 and TRBJ2-4; 9 positions match TRBD2. The J call is doubtful: the DNA matches TRBJ2-7 better. CDR1 and CDR2 from the germline V gene are MNHEY and SVGEGT. The CDR3 spans 15 residues. CDR3 sequence: CASSDSGGFAYEQYF. The DNA of the CDR3 is TGTGCCAGCAGTGACAGCGGGGGGTTCGCCTACGAGCAGTACTTC.

This sequence joins TRBV7-6 and TRBJ2-1; 9 bases are a match to TRBD1. The DNA end lines up better with TRBJ1-2; the J call may be wrong. From germline, CDR1 is SGHVS and CDR2 FNYEAQ. This CDR3 spans 14 amino acids. CDR3 DNA sequence: TGTGCCAGCAGCCCCAGGACAGGGGTTGATGGCTACACCTTC. It yields the protein CASSPRTGVDGYTF.

The V gene is TRBV7-3, the J gene TRBJ2-1; 7 bases match TRBD2. With V trimmed by 1 base and J by 6 bases, 6 bases remained unmatched. The CDR3 loop spans 15 amino acids. Germline CDR1 reads SGHTA; CDR2 reads FQGTGA. In DNA, the CDR3 is TGTGCCAGCAGCTTAAGTTTTTCTAGCGGCAATGAGCAGTTCTTC. Its translation is CASSLSFSSGNEQFF.

A note on this clonotype: A junction end diverges from the germline sequence, so it may reflect a read error. The chain couples TRBV28 to TRBJ2-1; the D gene could be TRBD1 or TRBD2 (5 bases each). CDR3 length: 14 amino acids. Per germline, CDR1 MDHEN and CDR2 SYDVKM. CDR3 region: CASSIIGTGGEKYF. The CDR3 coding sequence is TGTGCCAGCAGCATAATCGGCACAGGAGGCGAGAAGTACTTC.

As for this clonotype: The junction and the germline gene differ at one end; a read error may be behind it. V usage is TRBV5-3 and J usage is TRBJ2-3; the D call may be TRBD1 or TRBD2 (5 bases each). TRBV5-3 is known as an ORF, though its function is uncertain. The CDR3 sequence is 15 residues long. CDR3 residues: CASSLDTTNTGELYF. Here the CDR3 DNA reads TGTGCCAGCAGCTTGGACACCACGAACACCGGGGAGCTGTATTTT.

By share of the sample, this clonotype is medium-sized. The chain links TRBV7-2 to TRBJ2-7; D is perhaps TRBD2 (6 bases). Trimming pared 5 bases from V and 4 bases from J, leaving 15 bases between. CDR1 SGHTA and CDR2 FQGNSA come from the germline V gene. There are 14 residues in the CDR3. For the CDR3, the DNA is TGTGCCAGCAGCCCCGCCGGGAGCCCATACGAGCAGTACTTC. As protein: CASSPAGSPYEQYF.

This chain uses TRBV7-2 with TRBJ2-6; D remains ambiguous. The CDR3 is 15 amino acids. V lost 4 bases and J lost 0, with 7 bases in between. The V gene's germline CDR1 is SGHTA and CDR2 FQGNSA. The CDR3 loop is CASSSQTSGANVLTF. CDR3 sequence (DNA): TGTGCCAGCAGCTCGCAGACCTCTGGGGCCAACGTCCTGACTTTC.

The gene calls are TRBV4-2 and TRBJ2-1, with TRBD1 matching over 8 bases. Germline-derived CDR1 and CDR2 are LGHNA and YNFKEQ. V shed 4 bases, J shed 7 bases, and the junction held 3 bases outside the gene matches. This CDR3 has 13 amino acids. The chain's CDR3 is CASSLRQGNEQFF. CDR3 nucleotide sequence: TGTGCCAGCAGCCTCCGACAGGGGAATGAGCAGTTCTTC.

This clonotype was detected ten times or more. V gene TRBV6-1 combines with J gene TRBJ2-7; the match to TRBD1 covers 7 bases. Germline V gene data show CDR1 as MNHNS and CDR2 as SASEGT. The CDR3 covers 14 residues. V shed 2 bases, J shed 3 bases, and the junction held 4 bases outside the gene matches. The CDR3 coding sequence is TGTGCCAGCAGTGAATGGACAGGAGTCTACGAGCAGTACTTC. This sequence encodes CASSEWTGVYEQYF.

This clonotype was seen a few times. Without the conserved terminal phenylalanine or tryptophan, this CDR3 likely stems from a read error. The DNA is omitted, as the CDR3 cannot be located on it reliably, and the CDR3 follows TCRdb's listing. The J gene is TRBJ2-5, the V gene TRBV7-9. The CDR3 sequence runs 8 residues, both termini included. The germline V gene has CDR1 SEHNR and CDR2 FQNEAQ (reference sequence). The CDR3 is CASSSFSG.

The chain has TRBV7-2 and TRBJ1-5, with TRBD1 as a possible D gene (5 bases). The CDR3 is 16 residues long. V lost 3 bases and J lost 4, with 16 bases in between. Looked up from germline, CDR1 is SGHTA and CDR2 is FQGNSA. The CDR3 loop is CASSFWGRGENQPQHF. The CDR3 region has the DNA TGTGCCAGCAGCTTTTGGGGGAGGGGCGAGAATCAGCCCCAGCATTTT.

By sample share, this clonotype is medium-sized. The chain employs TRBV7-9 and TRBJ1-1; D unresolved. The CDR3 extends over 15 amino acids. V gave up 1 base and J gave up 0 bases, with 9 bases separating them. Looked up from germline, CDR1 is SEHNR and CDR2 is FQNEAQ (reference sequence). The CDR3 region has the DNA TGTGCCAGCAGCTTAGGTTGGGCGCTGAACACTGAAGCTTTCTTT. Its protein product is CASSLGWALNTEAFF.

At least ten counts were recorded for this clonotype. The chain joins TRBV7-9 to TRBJ1-5; 9 bases map to TRBD1. The ends lost 4 bases at V and 4 bases at J; junction bases unmatched: 5. CDR1 is SEHNR, CDR2 FQNEAQ, per germline (reference sequence). The CDR3 spans 15 residues. CDR3 sequence (DNA): TGTGCCAGCAGCTCCGGACAGGGGAAAAATCAGCCCCAGCATTTT. Its translation is CASSSGQGKNQPQHF.

This clonotype was observed a single time. The CDR3 is CAISGSNSGIYEQYF. Written as DNA, the CDR3 is TGTGCCATCAGTGGGTCGAATAGCGGGATCTATGAGCAGTACTTC. This chain uses TRBV10-3 with TRBJ2-3; TRBD2 aligns across 8 bases. The assigned J gene may be wrong: the sequence end matches TRBJ2-7 better. CDR1 is ENHRY and CDR2 is SYGVKD in the germline V gene. The CDR3 extends over 15 amino acids.